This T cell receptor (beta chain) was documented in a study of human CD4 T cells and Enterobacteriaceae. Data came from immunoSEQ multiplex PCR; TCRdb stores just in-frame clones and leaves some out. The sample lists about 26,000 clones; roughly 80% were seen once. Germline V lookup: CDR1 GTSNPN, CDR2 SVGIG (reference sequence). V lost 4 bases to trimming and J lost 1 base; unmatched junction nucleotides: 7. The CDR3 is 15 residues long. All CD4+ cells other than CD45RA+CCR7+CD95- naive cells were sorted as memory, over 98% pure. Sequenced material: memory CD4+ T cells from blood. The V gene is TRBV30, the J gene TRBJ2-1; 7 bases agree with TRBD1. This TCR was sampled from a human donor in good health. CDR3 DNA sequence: TGTGCCTGGACCCCAGGGGGTGCGTCCTACAATGAGCAGTTCTTC. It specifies CAWTPGGASYNEQFF.